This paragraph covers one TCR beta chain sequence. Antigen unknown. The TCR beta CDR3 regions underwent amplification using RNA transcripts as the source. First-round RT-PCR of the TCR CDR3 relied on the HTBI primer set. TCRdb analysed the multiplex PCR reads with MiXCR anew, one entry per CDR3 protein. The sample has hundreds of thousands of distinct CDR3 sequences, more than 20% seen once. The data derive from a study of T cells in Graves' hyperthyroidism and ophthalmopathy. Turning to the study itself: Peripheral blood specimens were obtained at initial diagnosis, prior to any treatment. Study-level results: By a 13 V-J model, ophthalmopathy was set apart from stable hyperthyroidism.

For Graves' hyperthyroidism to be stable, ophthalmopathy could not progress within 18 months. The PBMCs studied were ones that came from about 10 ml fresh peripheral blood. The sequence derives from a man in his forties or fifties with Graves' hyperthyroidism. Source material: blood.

The CDR3 DNA follows: TGTGCCATCAGTGACTGGATTAGCGGGAGTTACGAGCAGTACTTC. It specifies CAISDWISGSYEQYF. This sequence joins TRBV10-3 and TRBJ2-7; the match to TRBD2 covers 9 bases. The CDR3 extends over 15 amino acids. Trimming took 3 bases from V and 4 from J; bases not matched to a gene: 7. Per germline, CDR1 ENHRY and CDR2 SYGVKD.